The 17 T cell receptor beta chains below come from one sample, sequenced in a study of metastatic and nonmetastatic thyroid tumors (dated by TCRdb to the early 2020s). The library was produced with PCR. Sequencing took place on an Illumina HiSeq 4000. TCRdb handled the public reads itself, with Q25 trimming in fastp and clone calling in MiXCR, and kept productive beta chains. The sample table contains about 34,000 clones; only one count was recorded for less than 40% of them. 20% to 25% of the sample rests with the top ten. Before undergoing thyroid surgery, none of the patients had been given any kind of treatment. Sequenced input: tumor tissue. Receptors originate from a female donor with papillary thyroid cancer or a benign thyroid nodule (not recorded which). Some clones in this sample may be carry-over from other donors' samples.

This chain uses TRBV9 with TRBJ1-2, with D perhaps matching TRBD1 (6 bases). The CDR3 has 15 amino acids. Between the trimmed V and J ends, which lost 0 bases and 6 bases, there was a span of 15 bases. CDR1 and CDR2 from the germline V gene are SGDLS and YYNGEE. The CDR3 sequence: CASSVAGRGFDGYTF. CDR3 DNA sequence: TGTGCCAGCAGCGTAGCAGGCAGGGGATTTGATGGCTACACCTTC.

J is TRBJ1-3 and V is TRBV6-5; no clear D. Per germline, CDR1 MNHEY and CDR2 SVGAGI. The V end lost 4 bases, the J end lost 8 bases, and 21 bases lay between the germline ends. CDR3 length: 16 residues. The CDR3: CASSSYREVGRHTIYF. CDR3 bases: TGTGCCAGCAGTTCCTACCGGGAGGTCGGAAGGCACACCATATATTTT.

This clone was observed a handful of times. The rearrangement uses TRBV9 and TRBJ2-3, with D perhaps matching TRBD1 (6 bases). The V end was cut by 2 bases, the J end by 4 bases, with 14 bases between. The germline gives CDR1 SGDLS, CDR2 YYNGEE. CDR3 length: 15 residues. CDR3 sequence: CASSVDGTRADTQYF. CDR3 coding DNA: TGTGCCAGCAGCGTTGACGGGACAAGGGCAGATACGCAGTATTTT.

The chain recombines TRBV7-6 with TRBJ2-2; D may be TRBD2 (6 bases). The CDR3 has 14 amino acids. Germline V CDR1 and CDR2: SGHVS, FNYEAQ. V dropped 1 base and J dropped 5 bases, with 8 bases sitting between them. CDR3 region: CASSLGGDTGELFF. The DNA of the CDR3 is TGTGCCAGCAGCTTAGGGGGGGATACCGGGGAGCTGTTTTTT.

This clone has more than one count but fewer than ten. The chain couples TRBV6-1 to TRBJ2-2, with D perhaps matching TRBD1 (8 bases). This CDR3 comprises 14 residues. Per germline, CDR1 MNHNS and CDR2 SASEGT. Deletions cut 7 bases from V and 8 bases from J, with 17 bases between. In nucleotides, the CDR3 is TGTGCCAGCAACCCACAGGGGGGGGCGGGGGAGCTGTTTTTT. Translated, it gives CASNPQGGAGELFF.

The chain links TRBV24-1 to TRBJ1-1; D is uncertain. This CDR3 contains 10 residues. CDR1 and CDR2 from the germline V gene are KGHDR and SFDVKD. V gave up 4 bases and J gave up 11 bases, with 7 bases separating them. DNA for the CDR3: TGTGCCACCAGTGACCCCCGGGCTTTCTTT. Its protein product is CATSDPRAFF.

The chain links TRBV10-3 to TRBJ1-5; TRBD1 aligns across 8 bases. This CDR3 region has 14 residues. Losses at the gene ends were 10 bases for V and 3 bases for J; bases not matched to a gene: 8. Germline CDR1 is ENHRY and CDR2 is SYGVKD. CDR3 in amino acids: CATSTGDINQPQHF. The CDR3 coding sequence is TGTGCCACCTCGACAGGGGACATCAATCAGCCCCAGCATTTT.

The chain has TRBV5-1 and TRBJ1-1; D possibly corresponds to TRBD1 (6 bases). Trimming cost V 3 bases and J 0 bases, with 9 bases left between them. Germline CDR1 is SGHRS and CDR2 is YFSETQ. The CDR3 runs to 14 residues. CDR3 residues: CASSSQGLNTEAFF. The CDR3 DNA is TGCGCCAGCAGCTCACAGGGTTTGAACACTGAAGCTTTCTTT. Full variable domain (remainder filled in from reference TRBV5-1 and TRBJ1-1): KAGVTQTPRYLIKTRGQQVTLSCSPISGHRSVSWYQQTPGQGLQFLFEYFSETQRNKGNFPGRFSGRQFSNSRSEMNVSTLELGDSALYLCASSSQGLNTEAFFGQGTRLTVV.

The sample holds a few counts of this clone. The rearrangement links TRBV6-5 to TRBJ2-1, with no clear D. The V end was cut by 1 base, the J end by 8 bases, with 6 bases between. CDR3 length equals 12 residues. Germline-derived CDR1 and CDR2 are MNHEY and SVGAGI. Written as DNA, the CDR3 is TGTGCCAGCAGTTACTATGGGGATGAGCAGTTCTTC. Translating gives CASSYYGDEQFF.

The chain combines TRBV13 with TRBJ2-2; D perhaps matches TRBD2 (5 bases). The V end was cut by 6 bases, the J end by 4 bases, with 6 bases between. The germline V gene has CDR1 PRHDT and CDR2 FYEKMQ (reference sequence). This CDR3 has 12 amino acids. The CDR3 loop is CASRAGTGELFF. The CDR3 nucleotides read TGTGCCAGCAGGGCGGGCACCGGGGAGCTGTTTTTT.

This chain joins TRBV20-1 and TRBJ2-1; 7 positions match TRBD2. V dropped 3 bases and J dropped 4; count of bases not matched to a gene: 9. Germline V CDR1 and CDR2: DFQATT, SNEGSKA (reference sequence). The CDR3 length is 15 residues. CDR3 sequence (DNA): TGCAGTGCTAGGGCTAGCGGAGCCTTTTACAATGAGCAGTTCTTC. It encodes CSARASGAFYNEQFF.

The chain is built from TRBV5-4 and TRBJ1-1; TRBD1 might be the D (6 bases). CDR1 is SGHNT and CDR2 is YYREEE in the germline V gene (reference sequence). The CDR3 covers 15 residues. The germline V and J ends were trimmed by 2 bases and 0 bases, with 11 bases remaining between them. The CDR3 nucleotides read TGTGCCAGCAGCTTCCAGGGGCGGATGAACACTGAAGCTTTCTTT. This codes for CASSFQGRMNTEAFF.

J is TRBJ2-5 and V is TRBV20-1, with a tentative D call TRBD2 (6 bases). Between the trimmed V and J ends, which lost 2 bases and 6 bases, there was a span of 13 bases. CDR1 is DFQATT and CDR2 is SNEGSKA in the germline V gene (reference sequence). The CDR3 is 13 amino acids. As DNA, the CDR3 is TGCAGTGCTAGAACATCAGGGAGGCAGACCCAGTACTTC. It encodes CSARTSGRQTQYF.

The V gene is TRBV20-1, the J gene TRBJ2-2; D is perhaps TRBD2 (7 bases). Germline assignment: CDR1 DFQATT and CDR2 SNEGSKA (reference sequence). The CDR3 totals 15 residues. V lost 6 bases and J 4 bases, leaving 18 bases between the germline ends. DNA for the CDR3: TGCAGTGCCCCTAGGGAGGGGGTGGCCACCGGGGAGCTGTTTTTT. Its translation: CSAPREGVATGELFF.

The table lists this clone with a few counts. V is TRBV27 and J is TRBJ1-6; D perhaps matches TRBD1 (5 bases). This CDR3 has 15 amino acids. The V end was cut by 6 bases, the J end by 4 bases, with 13 bases between. The germline V gene encodes CDR1 MNHEY and CDR2 SMNVEV (reference sequence). The CDR3 reads CASRSRQGYNSPLHF. CDR3 nucleotides: TGTGCCAGCAGATCGAGGCAGGGTTATAATTCACCCCTCCACTTT.

The rearrangement uses TRBV28 and TRBJ1-2, with TRBD1 as a possible D gene (6 bases). This CDR3 comprises 15 residues. V was cut by 4 bases and J by 6 bases, with 18 bases left in between. CDR1 and CDR2 from the germline V gene are MDHEN and SYDVKM. The CDR3 nucleotides read TGTGCCAGCAGTTCATCTGGACAGTCGGCTAATGGCTACACCTTC. Translation: CASSSSGQSANGYTF.

The gene calls are TRBV9 and TRBJ2-3; D may be TRBD1 or TRBD2 (6 bases each). V dropped 1 base and J dropped 1 base, with 19 bases sitting between them. This CDR3 has 18 residues. The germline V gene has CDR1 SGDLS and CDR2 YYNGEE. CDR3 sequence reads: CASSVLREGGLGTDTQYF. DNA for the CDR3: TGTGCCAGCAGCGTATTACGGGAAGGGGGGTTAGGCACAGATACGCAGTATTTT. Using reference TRBV9 and TRBJ2-3 for the parts outside the CDR3, the full variable domain is DSGVTQTPKHLITATGQRVTLRCSPRSGDLSVYWYQQSLDQGLQFLIQYYNGEERAKGNILERFSAQQFPDLHSELNLSSLELGDSALYFCASSVLREGGLGTDTQYFGPGTRLTVL.